The clone carrying this TCR beta chain was seen a handful of times. Its antigen is undetermined. This entry belongs to a study of regulatory T cells in long-lasting Graves disease. In the study overall: For under 3 months, newly diagnosed Graves' patients had been taking antithyroid drugs.

The sample's time point: newly diagnosed GD, antithyroid drugs for less than 3 months. Following extraction of RNA from PBMCs, that RNA was used to make the TCR library. Building the TCR beta libraries relied on iRepertoire HTBI primers, and CDR3 regions underwent Arm-PCR. From the multiplex PCR reads, TCRdb called clonotypes with MiXCR, one entry per CDR3 protein. The data hold about 470,000 distinct CDR3 sequences, with about 15% observed a single time. Findings and limits, study-wide: Newly diagnosed patients shared 850 to 1,000 public clonotypes; persistent patients shared a few thousand.

The same specimen was also included in a second study, on T cells in Graves' hyperthyroidism and ophthalmopathy. From that report: RT-PCR in the first round (using the HTBI primer set) targeted the TCR CDR3.

The TCR comes from a woman under 40 with Graves disease. Sequences were derived from peripheral blood mononuclear cells (PBMCs), sampled at new diagnosis, from a patient treated with antithyroid drugs.

CDR3 sequence (DNA): TGTGCCAGCAGTGGGGCGGCAGTGACCTACGAGCAGTACTTC. This gives the protein CASSGAAVTYEQYF. The chain employs TRBV2 and TRBJ2-7, with D hard to call. Trimming took 4 bases from V and 2 from J, leaving 12 bases between them. The germline gives CDR1 SNHLY, CDR2 FYNNEI. This CDR3 has 14 amino acids.